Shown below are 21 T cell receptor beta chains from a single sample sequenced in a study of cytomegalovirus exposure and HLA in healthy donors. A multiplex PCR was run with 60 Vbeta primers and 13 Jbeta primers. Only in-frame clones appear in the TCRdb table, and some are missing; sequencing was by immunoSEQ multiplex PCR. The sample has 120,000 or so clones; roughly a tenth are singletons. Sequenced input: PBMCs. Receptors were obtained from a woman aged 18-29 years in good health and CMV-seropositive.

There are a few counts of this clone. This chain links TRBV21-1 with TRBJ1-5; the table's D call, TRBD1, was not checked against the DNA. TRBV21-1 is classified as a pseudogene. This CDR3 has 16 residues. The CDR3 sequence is CASSKDKTGGNQPQHF. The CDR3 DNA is TGTGCCAGCAGCAAAGACAAGACAGGGGGAAATCAGCCCCAGCATTTT.

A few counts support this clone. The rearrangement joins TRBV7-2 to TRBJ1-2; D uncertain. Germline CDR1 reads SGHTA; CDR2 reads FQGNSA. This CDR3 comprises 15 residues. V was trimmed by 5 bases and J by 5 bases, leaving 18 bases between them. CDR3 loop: CASSPVSGGNYGYTF. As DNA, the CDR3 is TGTGCCAGCAGCCCAGTTTCAGGAGGGAATTATGGCTACACCTTC.

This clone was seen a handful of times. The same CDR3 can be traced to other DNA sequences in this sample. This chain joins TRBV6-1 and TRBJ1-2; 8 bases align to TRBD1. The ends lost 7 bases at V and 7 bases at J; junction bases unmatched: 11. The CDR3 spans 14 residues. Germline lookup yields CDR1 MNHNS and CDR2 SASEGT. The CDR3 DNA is TGTGCCAGCAACGCGTTTGGACAGGGTGGTGGCTACACCTTC. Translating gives CASNAFGQGGGYTF.

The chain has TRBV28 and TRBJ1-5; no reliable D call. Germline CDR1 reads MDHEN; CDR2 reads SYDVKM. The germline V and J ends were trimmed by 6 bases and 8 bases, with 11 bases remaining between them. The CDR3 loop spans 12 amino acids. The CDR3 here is CASRLEPEPQHF. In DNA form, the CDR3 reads TGTGCCAGCAGGTTAGAACCGGAGCCCCAGCATTTT.

The CDR3 sequence is CAISEDRGPNTIYF. CDR3 nucleotides: TGTGCCATCAGTGAAGACAGGGGCCCAAACACCATATATTTT. V usage is TRBV10-3 and J usage is TRBJ1-3, with 8 positions matching TRBD1. CDR1 ENHRY and CDR2 SYGVKD come from the germline V gene. The CDR3 contains 14 residues. Trimming cost V 3 bases and J 6 bases; bases outside gene matches: 4.

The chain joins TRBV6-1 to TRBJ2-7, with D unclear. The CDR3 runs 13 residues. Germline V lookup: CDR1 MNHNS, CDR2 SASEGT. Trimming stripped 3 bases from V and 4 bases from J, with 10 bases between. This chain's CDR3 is CASSDFRGYEQYF. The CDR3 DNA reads TGTGCCAGCAGTGATTTCCGCGGATACGAGCAGTACTTC.

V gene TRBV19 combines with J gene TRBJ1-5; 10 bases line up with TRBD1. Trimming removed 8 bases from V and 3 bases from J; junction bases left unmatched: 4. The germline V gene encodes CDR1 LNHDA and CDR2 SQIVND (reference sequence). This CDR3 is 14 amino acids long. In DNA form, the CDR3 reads TGTGCCAGTTGGGACAGGGGAGTCAATCAGCCCCAGCATTTT. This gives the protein CASWDRGVNQPQHF.

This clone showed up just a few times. DNA of the CDR3: TGTGCCAGCAGCCCCATGCCAGCGGGGACGTACGAGCAGTACTTC. Translation: CASSPMPAGTYEQYF. This sequence joins TRBV7-8 and TRBJ2-7; TRBD2 agrees at 7 bases. Per the germline V gene, CDR1 is SGHVS and CDR2 is FQNEAQ. This CDR3 has 15 residues. Trimming cost V 5 bases and J 4 bases; bases outside gene matches: 11.

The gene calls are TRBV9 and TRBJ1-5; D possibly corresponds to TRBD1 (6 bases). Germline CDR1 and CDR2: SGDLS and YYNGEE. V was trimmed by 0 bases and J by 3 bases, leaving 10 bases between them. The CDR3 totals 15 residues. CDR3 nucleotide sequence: TGTGCCAGCAGCGTAGATGCAGGGGCCAATCAGCCCCAGCATTTT. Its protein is CASSVDAGANQPQHF.

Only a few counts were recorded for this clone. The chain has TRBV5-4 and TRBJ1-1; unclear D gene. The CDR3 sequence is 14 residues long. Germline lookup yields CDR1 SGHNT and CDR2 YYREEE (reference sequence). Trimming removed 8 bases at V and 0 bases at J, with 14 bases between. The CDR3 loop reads CASRKSVLNTEAFF. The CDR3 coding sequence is TGTGCCAGTCGTAAATCGGTGCTGAACACTGAAGCTTTCTTT.

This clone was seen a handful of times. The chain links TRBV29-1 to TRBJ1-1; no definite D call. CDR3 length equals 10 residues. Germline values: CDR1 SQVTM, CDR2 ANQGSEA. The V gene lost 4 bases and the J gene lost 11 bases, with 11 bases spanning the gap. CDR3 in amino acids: CSVVGGSAFF. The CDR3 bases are TGCAGCGTTGTTGGAGGTAGCGCTTTCTTT.

CDR3 DNA sequence: TGTGCCAGCAGCTCGGACAGGGGAACTTACAATGAGCAGTTCTTC. Amino acids: CASSSDRGTYNEQFF. The chain carries TRBV7-2 and TRBJ2-1; 9 bases line up with TRBD1. The CDR3 extends over 15 amino acids. Germline V CDR1 and CDR2: SGHTA, FQGNSA. The junction had 5 bases not matched to a gene; V was cut back by 4 bases and J by 4 bases.

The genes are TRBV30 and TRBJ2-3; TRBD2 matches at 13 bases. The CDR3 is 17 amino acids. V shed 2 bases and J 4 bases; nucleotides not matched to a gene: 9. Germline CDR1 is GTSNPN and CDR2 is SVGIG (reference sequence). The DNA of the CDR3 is TGTGCCTGGAGTCCAGGACTAGCGGGAGTAAAAGCAGATACGCAGTATTTT. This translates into CAWSPGLAGVKADTQYF. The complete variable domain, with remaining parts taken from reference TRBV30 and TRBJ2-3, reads SQTIHQWPATLVQPVGSPLSLECTVEGTSNPNLYWYRQAAGRGLQLLFYSVGIGQISSEVPQNLSASRPQDRQFILSSKKLLLSDSGFYLCAWSPGLAGVKADTQYFGPGTRLTVL.

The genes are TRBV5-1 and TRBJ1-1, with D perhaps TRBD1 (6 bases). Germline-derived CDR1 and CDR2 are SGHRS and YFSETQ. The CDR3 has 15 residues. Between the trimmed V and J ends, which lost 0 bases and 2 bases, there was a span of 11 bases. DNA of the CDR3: TGCGCCAGCAGCTTGGACGGACAGACAAACACTGAAGCTTTCTTT. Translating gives CASSLDGQTNTEAFF.

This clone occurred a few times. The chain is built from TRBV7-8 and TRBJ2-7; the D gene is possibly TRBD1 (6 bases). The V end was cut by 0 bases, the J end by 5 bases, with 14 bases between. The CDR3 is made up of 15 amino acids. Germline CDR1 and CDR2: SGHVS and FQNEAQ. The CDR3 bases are TGTGCCAGCAGCTTAGCGTCAGGGGTAAGCGACGAGCAGTACTTC. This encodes CASSLASGVSDEQYF. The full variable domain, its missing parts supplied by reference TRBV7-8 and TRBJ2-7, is GAGVSQSPRYKVAKRGQDVALRCDPISGHVSLFWYQQALGQGPEFLTYFQNEAQLDKSGLPSDRFFAERPEGSVSTLKIQRTQQEDSAVYLCASSLASGVSDEQYFGPGTRLTVT.

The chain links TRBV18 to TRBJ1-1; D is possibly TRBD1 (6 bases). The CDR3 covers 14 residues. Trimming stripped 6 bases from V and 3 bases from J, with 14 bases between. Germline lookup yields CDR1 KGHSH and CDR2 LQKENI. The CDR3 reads CASSSQGRDTEAFF. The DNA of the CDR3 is TGTGCCAGCTCCTCCCAGGGGCGCGACACTGAAGCTTTCTTT.

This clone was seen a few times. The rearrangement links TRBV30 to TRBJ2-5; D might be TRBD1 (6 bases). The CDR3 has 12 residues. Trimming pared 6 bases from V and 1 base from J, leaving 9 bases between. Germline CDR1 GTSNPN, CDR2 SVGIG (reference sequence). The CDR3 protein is CACDRFQETQYF. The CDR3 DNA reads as TGTGCCTGTGACAGGTTCCAAGAGACCCAGTACTTC.

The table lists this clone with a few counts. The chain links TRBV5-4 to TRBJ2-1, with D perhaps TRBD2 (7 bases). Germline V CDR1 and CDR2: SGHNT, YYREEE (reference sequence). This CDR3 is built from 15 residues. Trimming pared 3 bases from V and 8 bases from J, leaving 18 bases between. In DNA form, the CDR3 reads TGTGCCAGCAGCTCCCAAGGGGGGGTAGTGGATGAGCAGTTCTTC. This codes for CASSSQGGVVDEQFF.

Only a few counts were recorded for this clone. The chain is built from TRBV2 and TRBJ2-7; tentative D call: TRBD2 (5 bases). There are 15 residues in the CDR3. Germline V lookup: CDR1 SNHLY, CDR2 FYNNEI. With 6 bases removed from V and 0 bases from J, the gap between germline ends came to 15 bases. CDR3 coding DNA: TGTGCCAGCAGGGGCGGGTATCAAAGCTCCTACGAGCAGTACTTC. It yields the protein CASRGGYQSSYEQYF. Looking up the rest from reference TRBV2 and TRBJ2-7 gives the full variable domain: EPEVTQTPSHQVTQMGQEVILRCVPISNHLYFYWYRQILGQKVEFLVSFYNNEISEKSEIFDDQFSVERPDGSNFTLKIRSTKLEDSAMYFCASRGGYQSSYEQYFGPGTRLTVT.

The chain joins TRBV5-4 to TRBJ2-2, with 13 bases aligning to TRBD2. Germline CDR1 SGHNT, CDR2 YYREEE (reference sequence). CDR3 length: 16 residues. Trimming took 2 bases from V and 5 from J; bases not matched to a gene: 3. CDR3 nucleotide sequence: TGTGCCAGCAGCTTAGGACTAGCGGGAGTGACCGGGGAGCTGTTTTTT. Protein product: CASSLGLAGVTGELFF.

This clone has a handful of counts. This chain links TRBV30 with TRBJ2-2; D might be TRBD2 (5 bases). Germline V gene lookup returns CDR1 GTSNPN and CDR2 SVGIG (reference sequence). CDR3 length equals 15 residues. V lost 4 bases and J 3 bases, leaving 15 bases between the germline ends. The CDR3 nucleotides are TGTGCCTGGAAACGTGGGAGTTCGGACACCGGGGAGCTGTTTTTT. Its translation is CAWKRGSSDTGELFF.